This T cell receptor beta chain was recorded in a study of blood T cell repertoires in COVID-19 (TCRdb year 2020). As for the study more broadly: Samples from collaborators originated in the United States, Italy and Spain and spanned both the acute and convalescent phases of COVID-19. The prospective study material was composed of cDNA or gDNA derived from T cells, B-cell-depleted T cells, or PBMCs. Deeply sampled blood TCRbeta repertoires from subjects exposed to, actively infected with, or recovered from COVID-19 were included in the dataset. The repertoires were released in a freely available public database meant as a resource for research on the immune response to SARS-CoV-2. The samples were drawn from two sources: the first 160 participants of the ongoing ImmuneRACE study, and 1,000 to 1,500 subjects contributed by 6 global collaborators. The sample metadata nearly always contained a de-identified subject ID, COVID-19 status, age in years and sex. Where available, HLA class I and class II types were taken from metadata supplied by the sample provider and were not determined by assay-based typing.

In regard to this clone: Which antigen it targets is not known. It has no much larger one-base neighbor in the sample; base qualities were not kept.

The CDR3 starts with the cysteine, ends with the phenylalanine, and has 13 residues. Of the read, only the CDR3 DNA is kept; its 39 bases are in frame from base 1. In the germline V gene, CDR1 corresponds to SGHNT and CDR2 to YENEEA. V is clipped by 5 bases and J by 5 bases, and the sequence between their germline boundaries is 12 bases long. TCRbeta CDR3 regions were amplified from genomic DNA by means of the immunoSEQ Assay, a bias-controlled multiplex PCR. In the original analysis: Nucleated cell counts per sample were estimated from amplification of reference gene primers within the assay. Sequence reads were collapsed and filtered to measure the absolute abundance of every unique TCRbeta CDR3 rearrangement. For each sample, productive Simpson clonality was calculated as the square root of Simpson's diversity index over productive rearrangements. TCRdb obtained this table from immuneACCESS and retained in-frame rearrangements with V and J assigned. These tables miss some clones; where compared with another copy, unresolved V genes account for less than half of the shortfall, and the remainder is unexplained. V and J calls plus clone size are reproduced from that table; the DNA served to infer D and trimming. This sample lists about 81,000 clones; 91% were detected once. 1.5% to 2% of the sample rests with the top ten.

Collaborating institutions collected whole blood in K2EDTA tubes following their own protocols. For TCRbeta analysis, collaborator samples were shipped as frozen whole blood, as isolated PBMCs, or as DNA extracted from either sample type. The investigation overall reported the following: The quantity of clinical and demographic metadata differed by source and by participant and was supplied without curation.

The rearrangement joined TRBV11-3 to TRBJ2-5; a tentative D call is TRBD2 (6 bases match). The sample consisted of peripheral blood. The receptor comes from a woman aged 45-60 years in a cohort sampled during active COVID-19. The bases read TGTGCCAGCAGCCCAATGGGACTCGAGACCCAGTACTTC. Its translation reads: CASSPMGLETQYF.